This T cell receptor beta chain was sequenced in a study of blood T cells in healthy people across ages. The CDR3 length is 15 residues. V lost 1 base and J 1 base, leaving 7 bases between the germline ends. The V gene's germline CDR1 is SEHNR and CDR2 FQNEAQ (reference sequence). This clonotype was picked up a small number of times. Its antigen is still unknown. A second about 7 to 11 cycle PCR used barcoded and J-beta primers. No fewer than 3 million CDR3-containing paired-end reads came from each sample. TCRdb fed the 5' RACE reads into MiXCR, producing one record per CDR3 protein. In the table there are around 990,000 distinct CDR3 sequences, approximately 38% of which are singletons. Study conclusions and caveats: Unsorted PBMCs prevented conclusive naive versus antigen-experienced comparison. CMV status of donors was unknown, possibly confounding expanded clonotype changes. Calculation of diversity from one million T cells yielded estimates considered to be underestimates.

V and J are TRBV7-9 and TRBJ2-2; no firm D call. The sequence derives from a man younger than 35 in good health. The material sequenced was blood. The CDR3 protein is CASSLGTKNTGELFF. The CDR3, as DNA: TGTGCCAGCAGCTTAGGAACGAAGAACACCGGGGAGCTGTTTTTT. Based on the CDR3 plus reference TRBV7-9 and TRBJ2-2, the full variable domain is DTGVSQNPRHKITKRGQNVTFRCDPISEHNRLYWYRQTLGQGPEFLTYFQNEAQLEKSRLLSDRFSAERPKGSFSTLEIQRTEQGDSAMYLCASSLGTKNTGELFFGEGSRLTVL.